What follows is one T cell receptor beta chain and its context. Its antigen is still unknown. V lost 0 bases and J 5 bases, leaving 14 bases between the germline ends. CDR1 and CDR2 (germline): SGDLS, YYNGEE. This CDR3 contains 15 residues. PCR used 60 Vbeta primers and 13 Jbeta primers. TCRdb's table, derived via immunoSEQ multiplex PCR, lists solely in-frame clones and lacks some. The table lists about 160,000 clones, about two thirds of them singletons. The data belong to a study of cytomegalovirus exposure and HLA in healthy donors. Study-wide background: Earlier findings included some 120 million unique TCR beta sequences obtained from 180 million or so T cells. Points from the study as a whole: CMV serostatus was the sole immune exposure information available. For most subjects, TCR beta sequences were reported to predict HLA-A and HLA-B alleles with accuracy. Many donors carried some public TCRs, although rarity characterized most TCR sequences.

What was sequenced was PBMCs. This receptor was identified in a woman in her 30s in good health and CMV-seronegative. The chain joins TRBV9 to TRBJ2-5, with a possible D match to TRBD1 (6 bases). CDR3 nucleotide sequence: TGTGCCAGCAGCGTAGTACAGGGACGGCATGAGACCCAGTACTTC. It yields the protein CASSVVQGRHETQYF.